The clone carrying this T cell receptor (beta chain) was seen at least ten times. These data come from a study of early T cells in non-severe SARS-CoV-2 infection. The overall study: With bulk RNA from unsorted whole blood as input, sequencing yielded unpaired chains.

Using its own MiXCR run on the 5' RACE reads, TCRdb lists one record per CDR3 protein. In the table there are 50,000 to 75,000 distinct CDR3 sequences, roughly 9% of which are singletons. This CDR3 is 13 amino acids long. J lost 7 bases, V lost 5 bases, and 8 bases had no gene match. Germline CDR1 and CDR2: DFQATT and SNEGSKA (reference sequence). This TCR was sampled from an adult who was a healthcare worker with PCR-confirmed SARS-CoV-2 infection or an uninfected control (not recorded which). The sequences come from whole blood, collected at baseline. V gene TRBV20-1 combines with J gene TRBJ1-2, with TRBD1 identical over 9 bases. CDR3 sequence (DNA): TGCAGTGCTTTGGGACAGGGTCATGGTGGCTACACCTTC. Protein sequence: CSALGQGHGGYTF.